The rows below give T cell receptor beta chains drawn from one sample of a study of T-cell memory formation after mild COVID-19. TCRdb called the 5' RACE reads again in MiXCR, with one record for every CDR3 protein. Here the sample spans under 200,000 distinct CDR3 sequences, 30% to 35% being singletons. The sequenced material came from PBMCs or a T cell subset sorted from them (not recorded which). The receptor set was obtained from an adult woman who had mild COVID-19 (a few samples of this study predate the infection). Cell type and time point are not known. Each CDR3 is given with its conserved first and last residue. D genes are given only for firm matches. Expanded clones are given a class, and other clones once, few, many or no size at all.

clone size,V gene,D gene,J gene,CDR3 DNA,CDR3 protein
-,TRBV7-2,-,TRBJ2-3,TGTGCCAGCAGCTTAGGACAGTCGAGCACAGATACGCAGTATTTT,CASSLGQSSTDTQYF
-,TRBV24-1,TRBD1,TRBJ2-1,TGTGCCACCGCGACAGGGGGAGCTTACAATGAGCAGTTCTTC,CATATGGAYNEQFF
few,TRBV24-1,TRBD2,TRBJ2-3,TGTGCCACCAGTGATCCCTTAGCGGGAGACACAGATACGCAGTATTTT,CATSDPLAGDTDTQYF
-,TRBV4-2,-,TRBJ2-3,TGTGCCAGCAGCCAAGTGGGTCAGGGGGGGCTGATCACAGATACGCAGTATTTT,CASSQVGQGGLITDTQYF
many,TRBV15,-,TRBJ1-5,TGTGCCACCAGCAGAGGGGATTCAAGGCAGCCCCAGCATTTT,CATSRGDSRQPQHF
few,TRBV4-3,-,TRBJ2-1,TGCGCCAGCAGCCAAGATTTGTACATTGAGCAGTTCTTC,CASSQDLYIEQFF
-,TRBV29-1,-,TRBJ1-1,TGCAGCGTTGGCCCCGGACAAATGAACACTGAAGCTTTCTTT,CSVGPGQMNTEAFF
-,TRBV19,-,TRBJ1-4,TGTGCCAGTAGGAAACAGGTGTCGCCTGAAAAACTGTTTTTT,CASRKQVSPEKLFF
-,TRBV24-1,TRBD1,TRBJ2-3,TGTGCCACCAGGGACAGGGATACAGATACGCAGTATTTT,CATRDRDTDTQYF
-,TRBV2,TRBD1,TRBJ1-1,TGTGCCAGCGAGGGCGGGAAGACAGGGAAGACTGAAGCTTTCTTT,CASEGGKTGKTEAFF
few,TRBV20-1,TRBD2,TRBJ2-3,TGCAGTGCCCAACGGGACACTAGCGGCGATACGCAGTATTTT,CSAQRDTSGDTQYF
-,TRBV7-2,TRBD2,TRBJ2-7,TGTGCCAGCAGCACGTCTAGCGGTCCCCTGGGGGAGCAGTACTTC,CASSTSSGPLGEQYF
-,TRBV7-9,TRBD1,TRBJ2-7,TGTGCCAGCAGCCCAACCGGGACAGGAGCCTACGAGCAGTACTTC,CASSPTGTGAYEQYF
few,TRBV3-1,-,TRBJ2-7,TGTGCCAGCAGCAGGTCGGGGGCTAGCTACGAGCAGTACTTC,CASSRSGASYEQYF
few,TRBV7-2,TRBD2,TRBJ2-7,TGTGCCAGCAGCTTAGCGGCTAGCGGGAGCTACGAGCAGTACTTC,CASSLAASGSYEQYF
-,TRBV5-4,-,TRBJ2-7,TGTGCCAGCAGCTTATCAGCAGAAGCCTCCGAGCAGTACTTC,CASSLSAEASEQYF
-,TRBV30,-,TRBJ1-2,TGTGCCTGGAGTGTAGTGCCCCTCGGTGGCGGCTACACCTTC,CAWSVVPLGGGYTF
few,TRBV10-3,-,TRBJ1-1,TGTGCCATCAGTGCAGGCTGGGGGAACACTGAAGCTTTCTTT,CAISAGWGNTEAFF
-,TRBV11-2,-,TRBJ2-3,TGTGCCAGCAGCTTAGGACCAGCCGGCACAGATACGCAGTATTTT,CASSLGPAGTDTQYF
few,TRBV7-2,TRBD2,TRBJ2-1,TGTGCCAGCAGCTTAGGCTCGTGGCCTAGCGGGTTCAATGAGCAGTTCTTC,CASSLGSWPSGFNEQFF
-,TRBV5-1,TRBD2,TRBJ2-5,TGCGCCAGCAGCCGGTCCCGGGGGGGCCGAGAGACCCAGTACTTC,CASSRSRGGRETQYF
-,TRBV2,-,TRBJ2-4,TGTGCCAGCAGGGGGAGGTGGATAGCCAAAAACATTCAGTACTTC,CASRGRWIAKNIQYF
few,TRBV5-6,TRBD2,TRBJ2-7,TGTGCCAGCAGCTCGACTAGCGGGGGGCCCTACGAGCAGTACTTC,CASSSTSGGPYEQYF
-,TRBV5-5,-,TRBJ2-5,TGTGCCAGCAGCTTGGCCCCGAGGGGACCAGAGACCCAGTACTTC,CASSLAPRGPETQYF
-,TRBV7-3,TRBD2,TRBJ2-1,TGTGCCAGCAGCTTGGGGCTAGCGGGGGGGCGAGGTGAGCAGTTCTTC,CASSLGLAGGRGEQFF
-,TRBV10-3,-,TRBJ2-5,TGTGCCACCCTGCTAACCCTAGGGCAAGAGACCCAGTACTTC,CATLLTLGQETQYF
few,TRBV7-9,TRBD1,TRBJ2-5,TGTGCCAGCAGAACGACAGGGGAGCCCCAAGAGACCCAGTACTTC,CASRTTGEPQETQYF
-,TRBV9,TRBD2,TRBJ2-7,TGTGCCAGCAGCGTCGGGACTAGCGGACTGTACGAGCAGTACTTC,CASSVGTSGLYEQYF
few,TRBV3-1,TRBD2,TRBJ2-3,TGTGCCAGCAGCCCGCGCGGGGGGCCCACAGATACGCAGTATTTT,CASSPRGGPTDTQYF
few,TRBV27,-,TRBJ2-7,TGTGCCAGCAGGGGGGGAACTAGAAGCGAGCAGTACTTC,CASRGGTRSEQYF
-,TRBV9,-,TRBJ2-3,TGTGCCAGCAGCCCGATGCAACTAGGGGCGCAGTATTTT,CASSPMQLGAQYF
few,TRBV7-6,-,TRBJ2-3,TGTGCCAGCAGCTTAGAGGGCAGGGCGACAGATACGCAGTATTTT,CASSLEGRATDTQYF
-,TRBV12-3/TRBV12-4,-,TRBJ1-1,TGTGCCAGCAGTTTCGTACAGGATGAAGCTTTCTTT,CASSFVQDEAFF
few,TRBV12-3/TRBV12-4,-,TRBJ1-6,TGTGCCACCAAGGGTACCTATAATTCACCCCTCCACTTT,CATKGTYNSPLHF
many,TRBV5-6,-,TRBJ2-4,TGTGCCAGCACCCGACTGGGAAAAGCCAAAAACATTCAGTACTTC,CASTRLGKAKNIQYF
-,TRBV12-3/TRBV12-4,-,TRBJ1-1,TGTGCCAGCAGTCGGGAAGTGATGATAATGAACACTGAAGCTTTCTTT,CASSREVMIMNTEAFF
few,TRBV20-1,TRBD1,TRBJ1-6,TGCAGTGCTGGACAGGGGGCGGATTCACCCCTCCACTTT,CSAGQGADSPLHF
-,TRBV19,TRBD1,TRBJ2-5,TGTGCCAGTAGTACCTCCGACAGGGCTCAAGAGACCCAGTACTTC,CASSTSDRAQETQYF